The 16 T cell receptor beta chains given below trace back to one sample, sequenced in a study of T cell responses to AZD1222 COVID-19 vaccine. TCRdb keeps only in-frame clones here, not all; method: immunoSEQ multiplex PCR. This table has 85,000 to 100,000 clones, approximately 91% appearing once. The sample was peripheral blood, taken on day 0 of AZD1222 vaccination. All receptors come from an adult in good health.

The chain employs TRBV10-3 and TRBJ1-2; 7 bases are shared with TRBD1. The CDR3 has 12 amino acids. Germline CDR1 ENHRY, CDR2 SYGVKD. V gave up 5 bases and J gave up 8 bases; unmatched junction bases: 5. CDR3 protein: CAISLDRQGYTF. In nucleotides, the CDR3 is TGTGCCATCAGTTTGGACAGGCAGGGCTACACCTTC.

The chain couples TRBV6-6 to TRBJ2-3; tentatively, D is TRBD1 (5 bases). CDR3 size: 15 residues. The V end was cut by 2 bases, the J end by 2 bases, with 11 bases between. Germline lookup yields CDR1 MNHNY and CDR2 SVGAGI (reference sequence). CDR3 loop: CASSYDSYITDTQYF. In DNA, the CDR3 is TGTGCCAGCAGTTACGACAGTTATATCACAGATACGCAGTATTTT.

The chain carries TRBV5-5 and TRBJ1-1, with a possible D match to TRBD1 (6 bases). Germline-derived CDR1 and CDR2 are SGHKS and YYEKEE (reference sequence). CDR3 length: 13 amino acids. Trimming took off 4 bases at V and 7 bases at J, with 14 bases between the two ends. The CDR3 here is CASSRSGTLEAFF. CDR3 DNA: TGTGCCAGCAGCCGATCCGGGACACTTGAAGCTTTCTTT.

In DNA, the CDR3 is TGCAGCGTCGACCAGCAGCCCCAGCATTTT. Translated: CSVDQQPQHF. The V and J genes are TRBV29-1 and TRBJ1-5; no reliable D call. Trimming pared 6 bases from V and 7 bases from J, leaving 7 bases between. The CDR3 has 10 amino acids. From germline, CDR1 is SQVTM and CDR2 ANQGSEA. Drawing the rest from reference TRBV29-1 and TRBJ1-5, the complete variable domain is SAVISQKPSRDICQRGTSLTIQCQVDSQVTMMFWYRQQPGQSLTLIATANQGSEATYESGFVIDKFPISRPNLTFSTLTVSNMSPEDSSIYLCSVDQQPQHFGDGTRLSIL.

This chain uses TRBV6-5 with TRBJ1-5; no clear D gene. This CDR3 has 16 amino acids. Trimming pared 0 bases from V and 5 bases from J, leaving 14 bases between. Germline CDR1 is MNHEY and CDR2 is SVGAGI. Here the CDR3 reads CASSYSLRPGDQPQHF. The CDR3 nucleotides read TGTGCCAGCAGTTACTCGTTGCGTCCAGGAGATCAGCCCCAGCATTTT.

V gene TRBV2 combines with J gene TRBJ2-7, with D possibly matching TRBD1 (7 bases). The CDR3 extends over 15 amino acids. Trimming cost V 2 bases and J 5 bases, with 16 bases left between them. Looked up from germline, CDR1 is SNHLY and CDR2 is FYNNEI. CDR3 loop: CASSERGRGVNEQYF. CDR3 nucleotides: TGTGCCAGCAGTGAACGCGGCAGGGGGGTCAACGAGCAGTACTTC.

CDR3 in amino acids: CASSVAARGGSTDTQYF. The CDR3 coding sequence is TGTGCCAGCAGCGTAGCGGCGAGGGGGGGTAGCACAGATACGCAGTATTTT. The chain recombines TRBV9 with TRBJ2-3; possible D gene TRBD2, 7 bases. This CDR3 has 17 residues. V gave up 0 bases and J gave up 0 bases, with 14 bases separating them. From germline, CDR1 is SGDLS and CDR2 YYNGEE.

V is TRBV14 and J is TRBJ2-1, with 7 nucleotides matching TRBD1. Germline V lookup: CDR1 SGHDN, CDR2 FVKESK. The CDR3 loop spans 16 amino acids. V shed 0 bases, J shed 7 bases, and the junction held 9 bases outside the gene matches. In DNA, the CDR3 is TGTGCCAGCAGCCAAGATAAATACAGGGGTAGGAATGAGCAGTTCTTC. Protein: CASSQDKYRGRNEQFF.

The chain employs TRBV5-8 and TRBJ2-1, with D uncertain. This CDR3 has 13 amino acids. V lost 0 bases and J lost 5, with 6 bases in between. Germline V gives CDR1 SGHTS, CDR2 YDEGEE. The CDR3 here is CASSLDYNNEQFF. In DNA, the CDR3 is TGTGCCAGCAGCTTGGACTATAACAATGAGCAGTTCTTC.

V and J are TRBV2 and TRBJ2-1; 9 nucleotides match TRBD2. The ends lost 9 bases at V and 7 bases at J; junction bases unmatched: 10. Germline values: CDR1 SNHLY, CDR2 FYNNEI. There are 14 residues in the CDR3. The CDR3 nucleotides are TGTGCCAGTATCAGGACTAGCGTGGGGAATGAGCAGTTCTTC. Translating gives CASIRTSVGNEQFF.

There are a few counts of this clone. The chain uses TRBV14 and TRBJ2-2, with TRBD1 matching 11 bases. CDR1 and CDR2 (germline): SGHDN, FVKESK. There are 15 residues in the CDR3. J gave up 6 bases and V 3 bases, and 3 bases lay outside the gene matches. The CDR3 region has the DNA TGTGCCAGCAGCCAGCCGGGACAGGGGGCCGGGGAGCTGTTTTTT. Its protein product is CASSQPGQGAGELFF.

The chain couples TRBV5-1 to TRBJ1-2; D uncertain. Germline lookup yields CDR1 SGHRS and CDR2 YFSETQ. V lost 4 bases, J lost 3 bases, and 13 bases lay in between. This CDR3 is 14 amino acids long. For the CDR3, the DNA is TGCGCCAGCAGCCCCAGAACATCGTACTATGGCTACACCTTC. Its translation is CASSPRTSYYGYTF.

The rearrangement links TRBV11-2 to TRBJ2-2; D is perhaps TRBD2 (5 bases). Trimming removed 7 bases from V and 4 bases from J, with 19 bases in between. The germline gives CDR1 SGHAT, CDR2 FQNNGV. The CDR3 loop spans 16 amino acids. CDR3 amino acids: CASTPFRGHGTGELFF. CDR3 in DNA: TGTGCCAGCACTCCCTTCCGGGGTCACGGCACCGGGGAGCTGTTTTTT.

This clone has a handful of counts. V and J are TRBV6-5 and TRBJ2-7; no definite D call. V was shortened by 5 bases and J by 0 bases, with 11 bases between the two germline ends. The CDR3 spans 14 residues. The germline V gene has CDR1 MNHEY and CDR2 SVGAGI. The CDR3 sequence: CASSPDRTSYEQYF. The CDR3 DNA sequence: TGTGCCAGCAGTCCCGACCGGACCTCCTACGAGCAGTACTTC.

CDR3 region: CASSYGLGSLGNTIYF. The CDR3 bases are TGTGCCAGCAGTTACGGTCTCGGGTCACTTGGAAACACCATATATTTT. This chain uses TRBV6-2 or TRBV6-3 with TRBJ1-3; no definite D call. V dropped 2 bases and J dropped 3 bases, with 14 bases sitting between them. The CDR3 contains 16 residues. CDR1 and CDR2 (germline): MNHEY, SVGEGT.

The chain combines TRBV6-1 with TRBJ2-7; D is uncertain. The CDR3 consists of 14 residues. Germline V gene lookup returns CDR1 MNHNS and CDR2 SASEGT. V dropped 1 base and J dropped 12 bases, with 19 bases sitting between them. In DNA form, the CDR3 reads TGTGCCAGCAGTGAAGTTAGACTGAATAGTCCACCGTACTTC. Its protein product is CASSEVRLNSPPYF.